Sequencing of this TCR beta chain was carried out in a study of T cell repertoires in cytomegalovirus infection. The overall study: Selected CMV epitopes included recently identified HLA-C-restricted ones as well as well-studied HLA-B-restricted ones. Study-wide points: Using cumulative public TCR beta family frequency, the authors identified those who carried CMV together with the relevant HLA.

The sample holds a few counts of this clonotype. Its specificity is unknown. TCRdb itself ran the reads through MiXCR, one entry per CDR3 protein. The sample has 680,000 or so distinct CDR3 sequences, roughly a third seen once; the top ten hold about 18%. CDR3 length: 12 residues. The V end was cut by 7 bases, the J end by 3 bases, with 12 bases between. Germline CDR1 and CDR2: SQVTM and ANQGSEA. The receptor's source is a human donor in good health (CMV status not recorded). Some clones in this sample may be carry-over from other donors' samples. The chain links TRBV29-1 to TRBJ1-1, with D hard to call. Specimen: cultured PBMCs, collected from culture after CMV antigen stimulation. In nucleotides, the CDR3 is TGCAGCGCAGCCATTCGGGACACTGAAGCTTTCTTT. Translated: CSAAIRDTEAFF.